Listed here are 21 T cell receptor beta chains from one sample, sequenced in a study of blood T cell repertoires in COVID-19. Data came from immunoSEQ multiplex PCR; TCRdb stores just in-frame clones and leaves some out. The table includes about 15,000 clones, 70% to 90% detected once. The specimen sequenced was peripheral blood. Receptors were obtained from a man between 70 and 80 years old in a cohort sampled during active COVID-19.

The chain couples TRBV5-1 to TRBJ1-1; no clear D gene. This CDR3 region has 13 residues. Germline assignment: CDR1 SGHRS and CDR2 YFSETQ. V was cut by 2 bases and J by 2 bases, with 7 bases left in between. CDR3 coding DNA: TGCGCCAGCAGCTTTCAGGCTAACACTGAAGCTTTCTTT. Translated, it gives CASSFQANTEAFF. The full variable domain, its missing parts supplied by reference TRBV5-1 and TRBJ1-1, is KAGVTQTPRYLIKTRGQQVTLSCSPISGHRSVSWYQQTPGQGLQFLFEYFSETQRNKGNFPGRFSGRQFSNSRSEMNVSTLELGDSALYLCASSFQANTEAFFGQGTRLTVV.

A single count supports this clone. The genes are TRBV6-2 or TRBV6-3 and TRBJ2-3; TRBD2 matches at 9 bases. Per germline, CDR1 MNHEY and CDR2 SVGEGT. The trim removed 5 bases at V and 3 bases at J, leaving 9 bases unmatched. This CDR3 is built from 16 residues. The CDR3 loop reads CASSRMAREGTDTQYF. The CDR3 coding sequence is TGTGCCAGCAGTCGAATGGCGCGGGAGGGTACAGATACGCAGTATTTT.

The chain employs TRBV10-3 and TRBJ2-1; 8 nucleotides agree with TRBD2. The length of the CDR3 is 13 residues. V shed 10 bases and J 8 bases; nucleotides not matched to a gene: 10. Germline values: CDR1 ENHRY, CDR2 SYGVKD. CDR3 residues: CASRQRELDEQFF. In DNA form, the CDR3 reads TGTGCCAGCCGCCAGCGGGAGCTCGATGAGCAGTTCTTC.

The chain combines TRBV27 with TRBJ2-3; 11 nucleotides match TRBD1. The CDR3 is made up of 15 amino acids. Per the germline V gene, CDR1 is MNHEY and CDR2 is SMNVEV (reference sequence). Germline trimming cut 6 bases from V and 4 bases from J; bases unmatched to any gene: 6. DNA of the CDR3: TGTGCCAGCAGGCCGGACAGGGGGCGAGCAGATACGCAGTATTTT. It encodes CASRPDRGRADTQYF.

V and J are TRBV27 and TRBJ1-6; 7 nucleotides line up with TRBD1. The CDR3 totals 15 residues. Germline trimming cut 5 bases from V and 3 bases from J; bases unmatched to any gene: 4. Germline values: CDR1 MNHEY, CDR2 SMNVEV (reference sequence). The CDR3 region is CASSPRDSYNSPLHF. The CDR3 DNA follows: TGTGCCAGCAGTCCCCGGGACAGCTATAATTCACCCCTCCACTTT.

The chain combines TRBV23-1 with TRBJ2-5; 8 positions match TRBD2. Being an ORF, TRBV23-1 has a function that is uncertain. The CDR3 contains 15 residues. V lost 7 bases, J lost 4 bases, and 11 bases stayed unmatched. The DNA for the CDR3 is TGCGCCAGCACCATCCTCAGCGGGAGCCGAGAGACCCAGTACTTC. Translation: CASTILSGSRETQYF.

CDR3 in amino acids: CASSTKRDHYNEQFF. CDR3 coding DNA: TGTGCCAGCAGCACAAAGCGGGACCACTACAATGAGCAGTTCTTC. V gene TRBV6-2 or TRBV6-3 combines with J gene TRBJ2-1; 7 bases map to TRBD2. This CDR3 region has 15 residues. V dropped 6 bases and J dropped 3; count of bases not matched to a gene: 8. Germline CDR1 and CDR2: MNHEY and SVGEGT.

The chain couples TRBV6-5 to TRBJ1-3; D gene unclear. Trimming took off 2 bases at V and 4 bases at J, with 12 bases between the two ends. Germline CDR1 MNHEY, CDR2 SVGAGI. The CDR3 runs to 15 residues. The CDR3 DNA is TGTGCCAGCAGTTACGGGCTTTTCCCCGGAAACACCATATATTTT. Its protein is CASSYGLFPGNTIYF.

The J gene is TRBJ1-1, the V gene TRBV6-5, with 9 positions matching TRBD1. This CDR3 is built from 15 residues. V was pared by 6 bases and J by 4 bases, with 9 bases of the junction left unmatched. From germline, CDR1 is MNHEY and CDR2 SVGAGI. The CDR3 protein is CASRGQGGVSTEAFF. The CDR3 DNA reads TGTGCCAGCAGGGGACAGGGTGGCGTTAGCACTGAAGCTTTCTTT.

The chain employs TRBV24-1 and TRBJ2-1; 7 bases are shared with TRBD1. Germline CDR1 and CDR2: KGHDR and SFDVKD. V was clipped by 4 bases and J by 4 bases; unmatched bases: 9. This CDR3 spans 16 amino acids. In DNA form, the CDR3 reads TGTGCCACCAGTGAATACAGGGGTTGGGGGTACAATGAGCAGTTCTTC. Translated: CATSEYRGWGYNEQFF.

About this clone itself: Its ends do not fully match the called genes, so a read error is possible. The J gene is TRBJ2-1, the V gene TRBV5-1; D remains unclear. The CDR3 totals 13 residues. CDR1 SGHRS and CDR2 YFSETQ come from the germline V gene. The CDR3 sequence: CASSLVGFDERFF. The CDR3 DNA reads TGCGCCAGCAGCTTGGTCGGTTTCGATGAGCGGTTCTTC.

The V gene is TRBV5-6, the J gene TRBJ1-5; D perhaps matches TRBD1 (5 bases). The CDR3 is 13 residues long. Germline V gene data show CDR1 as SGHDT and CDR2 as YYEEEE. V dropped 3 bases and J dropped 4 bases, with 8 bases sitting between them. CDR3 sequence (DNA): TGTGCCAGCAGCTCAGACAGAAATCAGCCCCAGCATTTT. The encoded protein is CASSSDRNQPQHF.

J is TRBJ2-7 and V is TRBV6-2 or TRBV6-3; 13 positions match TRBD2. Germline V gives CDR1 MNHEY, CDR2 SVGEGT. J lost 7 bases, V lost 6 bases, and 15 bases had no gene match. CDR3 length: 17 residues. CDR3 amino acids: CASSPGLAGEPRDEQYF. In DNA form, the CDR3 reads TGTGCCAGCAGCCCCGGACTAGCGGGAGAGCCCAGGGATGAGCAGTACTTC.

V usage is TRBV5-1 and J usage is TRBJ2-5; tentatively, D is TRBD2 (5 bases). The V end lost 0 bases, the J end lost 4 bases, and 13 bases lay between the germline ends. In germline, CDR1 is SGHRS, CDR2 YFSETQ. The CDR3 spans 15 residues. The CDR3 DNA reads TGCGCCAGCAGCTTGGATGAGGCGGGTCGAGAGACCCAGTACTTC. This sequence encodes CASSLDEAGRETQYF.

This chain links TRBV7-3 with TRBJ2-7; D unresolved. V was trimmed by 4 bases and J by 3 bases, leaving 10 bases between them. CDR3 length: 13 amino acids. Germline V CDR1 and CDR2: SGHTA, FQGTGA. This chain's CDR3 is CASSSGPGYEQYF. The CDR3 DNA sequence: TGTGCCAGCAGCTCTGGTCCGGGCTACGAGCAGTACTTC.

This chain uses TRBV10-2 with TRBJ1-1, with TRBD1 matching 8 bases. The CDR3 totals 14 residues. Germline-derived CDR1 and CDR2 are WSHSY and SAAADI. Trimming took 8 bases from V and 1 from J; bases not matched to a gene: 6. As DNA, the CDR3 is TGCGCCAGCCAAGACAGGGGAGCGAACACTGAAGCTTTCTTT. The encoded protein is CASQDRGANTEAFF.

This clone was detected once. This chain uses TRBV3-1 (or the pseudogene TRBV3-2) with TRBJ2-7; 9 bases are a match to TRBD1. The V gene's germline CDR1 is LGHDT and CDR2 YNNKEL (reference sequence). The junction had 2 bases not matched to a gene; V was cut back by 1 base and J by 4 bases. CDR3 length equals 14 residues. The CDR3 nucleotides are TGTGCCAGCAGCCAAGCGGGACAGGGTTACGAGCAGTACTTC. Translation: CASSQAGQGYEQYF.

The chain couples TRBV5-1 to TRBJ2-1, with 10 bases that match TRBD2. V lost 0 bases to trimming and J lost 6 bases; unmatched junction nucleotides: 3. Germline V lookup: CDR1 SGHRS, CDR2 YFSETQ. The CDR3 runs 15 residues. The CDR3: CASSLGSSGSNEQFF. In DNA form, the CDR3 reads TGCGCCAGCAGCTTGGGCTCTAGCGGGAGCAATGAGCAGTTCTTC. Filled out from reference TRBV5-1 and TRBJ2-1, the complete variable domain reads KAGVTQTPRYLIKTRGQQVTLSCSPISGHRSVSWYQQTPGQGLQFLFEYFSETQRNKGNFPGRFSGRQFSNSRSEMNVSTLELGDSALYLCASSLGSSGSNEQFFGPGTRLTVL.

The genes are TRBV7-2 and TRBJ2-5; D possibly corresponds to TRBD2 (5 bases). Trimming stripped 0 bases from V and 3 bases from J, with 8 bases between. Germline V gene data show CDR1 as SGHTA and CDR2 as FQGNSA. The CDR3 is 14 amino acids. The CDR3 nucleotides are TGTGCCAGCAGCTTAGCGGGAGAAAAAGAGACCCAGTACTTC. This codes for CASSLAGEKETQYF.

Regarding this clone: Germline and junction disagree at one end, which may indicate a read error. The chain recombines TRBV5-8 with TRBJ2-7; D possibly corresponds to TRBD2 (6 bases). The CDR3 extends over 11 amino acids. The germline V gene encodes CDR1 SGHTS and CDR2 YDEGEE. The CDR3 here is CASSLVGGLRF. The CDR3 DNA is TGTGCCAGCAGCTTGGTTGGGGGACTCCGCTTC.

The rearrangement joins TRBV4-1 to TRBJ2-6; D is unresolved. Germline assignment: CDR1 MGHRA and CDR2 YSYEKL. V was clipped by 3 bases and J by 2 bases, with 5 bases between them. CDR3 length: 14 residues. The chain's CDR3 is CASSQGPGANVLTF. The DNA of the CDR3 is TGCGCCAGCAGCCAGGGCCCTGGGGCCAACGTCCTGACTTTC.